This entry lists 17 T cell receptor beta chains sequenced from one sample in a study of blood T cell repertoires in COVID-19. Clones were sequenced by immunoSEQ multiplex PCR, and TCRdb holds only the in-frame ones, with some missing. In the table there are 150,000 to 200,000 clones, around 88% of which are singletons. Sequences were obtained from peripheral blood. The source is a human donor in a cohort sampled during active COVID-19.

CDR3 sequence: CASSLWGGVAKNIQYF. CDR3 coding DNA: TGTGCCAGCAGCTTATGGGGGGGGGTAGCCAAAAACATTCAGTACTTC. The chain combines TRBV11-2 with TRBJ2-4; 7 bases map to TRBD2. J gave up 0 bases and V 2 bases, and 4 bases lay outside the gene matches. In germline, CDR1 is SGHAT, CDR2 FQNNGV. The CDR3 loop spans 16 amino acids. The full variable domain, completed using reference TRBV11-2 and TRBJ2-4, is EAGVAQSPRYKIIEKRQSVAFWCNPISGHATLYWYQQILGQGPKLLIQFQNNGVVDDSQLPKDRFSAERLKGVDSTLKIQPAKLEDSAVYLCASSLWGGVAKNIQYFGAGTRLSVL.

The chain carries TRBV28 and TRBJ1-2; a possible D gene is TRBD1 (6 bases). With 3 bases removed from V and 7 bases from J, the gap between germline ends came to 18 bases. The CDR3 loop spans 15 amino acids. Germline V gives CDR1 MDHEN, CDR2 SYDVKM. CDR3 nucleotides: TGTGCCAGCAGTTTTTCTACAGGGCTGGGTGTTGGCTACACCTTC. This gives the protein CASSFSTGLGVGYTF.

The chain combines TRBV5-6 with TRBJ2-1, with TRBD2 matching 9 bases. This CDR3 is 14 amino acids long. Germline V CDR1 and CDR2: SGHDT, YYEEEE. Trimming cost V 0 bases and J 8 bases; bases outside gene matches: 3. CDR3 bases: TGTGCCAGCAGCTTGGATAGCGGGAGTGATGAGCAGTTCTTC. Residues: CASSLDSGSDEQFF.

This chain joins TRBV5-1 and TRBJ2-3; D unclear. Germline assignment: CDR1 SGHRS and CDR2 YFSETQ. The CDR3 is 13 amino acids. Trimming took 3 bases from V and 0 from J, leaving 5 bases between them. The CDR3 DNA sequence: TGCGCCAGCAGCTATAGCAGCACAGATACGCAGTATTTT. It specifies CASSYSSTDTQYF.

The chain uses TRBV28 and TRBJ2-4, with D perhaps TRBD1 (6 bases). V was trimmed by 6 bases and J by 5 bases, leaving 17 bases between them. Germline V gene data show CDR1 as MDHEN and CDR2 as SYDVKM. The CDR3 has 15 residues. CDR3 DNA sequence: TGTGCCAGCAGCCCCCGACTTGGGGGCGAAAACATTCAGTACTTC. Protein sequence: CASSPRLGGENIQYF. Drawing the rest from reference TRBV28 and TRBJ2-4, the complete variable domain is DVKVTQSSRYLVKRTGEKVFLECVQDMDHENMFWYRQDPGLGLRLIYFSYDVKMKEKGDIPEGYSVSREKKERFSLILESASTNQTSMYLCASSPRLGGENIQYFGAGTRLSVL.

This chain uses TRBV9 with TRBJ2-5, with 8 bases fitting TRBD2. V gave up 6 bases and J gave up 5 bases; unmatched junction bases: 9. CDR1 is SGDLS and CDR2 is YYNGEE in the germline V gene. CDR3 length: 14 residues. In nucleotides, the CDR3 is TGTGCCAGCAACGGGGGGACTAGTCTTGAGACCCAGTACTTC. Its protein is CASNGGTSLETQYF.

The rearrangement joins TRBV5-3 to TRBJ2-5; the match to TRBD2 covers 10 bases. TRBV5-3 is an ORF for which the function is uncertain. V lost 7 bases and J lost 1; bases outside the gene matches: 13. This CDR3 comprises 17 residues. The CDR3 nucleotides are TGTGCCAGACGACAGCGGGGGGGCCTAGTCCGCCAAGAGACCCAGTACTTC. This gives the protein CARRQRGGLVRQETQYF.

The chain links TRBV19 to TRBJ2-6; 7 bases are shared with TRBD1. The germline V gene encodes CDR1 LNHDA and CDR2 SQIVND (reference sequence). The J segment lost 2 bases and the V segment lost 4 bases, leaving 5 bases of the junction unmatched. There are 16 residues in the CDR3. In DNA, the CDR3 is TGTGCCAGTAGTACCCTCCAGGGGGCTGGGGCCAACGTCCTGACTTTC. This translates into CASSTLQGAGANVLTF.

The rearrangement links TRBV19 to TRBJ2-5, with 8 bases lining up with TRBD1. Germline V lookup: CDR1 LNHDA, CDR2 SQIVND (reference sequence). CDR3 size: 13 residues. Trimming at V came to 6 bases and at J to 5 bases, leaving 5 bases not matched to a gene. The CDR3 protein is CASSPTGDETQYF. DNA for the CDR3: TGTGCCAGTAGCCCGACAGGGGACGAGACCCAGTACTTC.

The chain has TRBV7-3 and TRBJ1-2; TRBD1 agrees at 8 bases. Per germline, CDR1 SGHTA and CDR2 FQGTGA. J was trimmed by 1 base and V by 5 bases; bases with no gene match: 6. The CDR3 is 15 residues long. As DNA, the CDR3 is TGTGCCAGCAGCCCCACAGGGGGTGTTAACTATGGCTACACCTTC. It specifies CASSPTGGVNYGYTF.

V usage is TRBV19 and J usage is TRBJ2-3; D is unclear. V was clipped by 2 bases and J by 6 bases, with 6 bases between them. CDR1 is LNHDA, CDR2 SQIVND, per germline (reference sequence). There are 12 residues in the CDR3. The DNA for the CDR3 is TGTGCCAGTAGTATATATGCGGATACGCAGTATTTT. Translating gives CASSIYADTQYF. Combining the CDR3 with reference TRBV19 and TRBJ2-3 gives the whole variable domain DGGITQSPKYLFRKEGQNVTLSCEQNLNHDAMYWYRQDPGQGLRLIYYSQIVNDFQKGDIAEGYSVSREKKESFPLTVTSAQKNPTAFYLCASSIYADTQYFGPGTRLTVL.

The V gene is TRBV15, the J gene TRBJ2-5; 7 nucleotides align to TRBD1. Germline V gives CDR1 LNHNV, CDR2 YYDKDF (reference sequence). The CDR3 sequence is 13 residues long. J was trimmed by 4 bases and V by 4 bases; bases with no gene match: 3. Written as DNA, the CDR3 is TGTGCCACCAGCACACAGGGGAGAGAGACCCAGTACTTC. Its protein is CATSTQGRETQYF.

This clone was seen a handful of times. Here the CDR3 omits its conserved ending phenylalanine or tryptophan, so a read error is the likely source. No DNA is shown, since the ends of the CDR3 on it are uncertain; the CDR3 is the one TCRdb lists. The chain uses TRBV12-2 and TRBJ1-1. TRBV12-2 is assigned pseudogene status. Inclusive of both ends, the CDR3 amounts to 13 amino acids. This chain's CDR3 is CASTSPCIPEAFL.

V is TRBV5-1 and J is TRBJ2-7; 9 bases line up with TRBD2. V was pared by 2 bases and J by 4 bases, with 10 bases of the junction left unmatched. Looked up from germline, CDR1 is SGHRS and CDR2 is YFSETQ. The CDR3 covers 16 residues. The CDR3 nucleotides read TGCGCCAGCAGCTTAGCGGGAGGTCCTCAACAATACGAGCAGTACTTC. This sequence encodes CASSLAGGPQQYEQYF.

The J gene is TRBJ1-1, the V gene TRBV28; the D is unclear. CDR1 and CDR2 from the germline V gene are MDHEN and SYDVKM. Trimming removed 3 bases from V and 8 bases from J, with 10 bases in between. This CDR3 contains 12 residues. Here the CDR3 reads CASSFGNSEAFF. CDR3 DNA sequence: TGTGCCAGCAGTTTCGGGAACTCAGAAGCTTTCTTT.

The chain uses TRBV28 and TRBJ2-3; tentative D call: TRBD1 (6 bases). The CDR3 loop spans 16 amino acids. CDR1 is MDHEN and CDR2 is SYDVKM in the germline V gene. V lost 4 bases and J lost 0, with 14 bases in between. The CDR3 sequence is CASSSQGQASTDTQYF. Here the CDR3 DNA reads TGTGCCAGCAGTTCACAGGGTCAGGCAAGCACAGATACGCAGTATTTT.

As for this clone: At one boundary the junction diverges from the germline segment, which might be a read error. J is TRBJ1-2 and V is TRBV7-2, with D perhaps matching TRBD1 (5 bases). CDR3 size: 15 residues. CDR1 and CDR2 (germline): SGHTA, FQGNSA. The CDR3 protein is CVSSPMLGVAYGYTF. The CDR3 coding sequence is TGTGTCAGCAGCCCCATGTTAGGGGTCGCCTATGGCTACACCTTC.